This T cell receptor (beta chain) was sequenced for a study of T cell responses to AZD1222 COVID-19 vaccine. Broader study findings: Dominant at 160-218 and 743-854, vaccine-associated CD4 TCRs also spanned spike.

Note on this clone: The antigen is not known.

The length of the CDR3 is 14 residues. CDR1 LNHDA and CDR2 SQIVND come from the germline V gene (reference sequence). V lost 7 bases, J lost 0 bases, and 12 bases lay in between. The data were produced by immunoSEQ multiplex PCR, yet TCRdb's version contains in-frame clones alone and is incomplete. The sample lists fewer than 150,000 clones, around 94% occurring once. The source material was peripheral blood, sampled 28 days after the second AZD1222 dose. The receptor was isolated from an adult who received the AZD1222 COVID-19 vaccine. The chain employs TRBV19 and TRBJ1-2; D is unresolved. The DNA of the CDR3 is TGTGCCAGTAACCGTCCAGGAGCTAACTATGGCTACACCTTC. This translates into CASNRPGANYGYTF.